The 14 T cell receptor beta chains below all came from one sample that was sequenced in a study of blood T cell repertoires in COVID-19. Here immunoSEQ multiplex PCR was the method, and the copy in TCRdb shows in-frame clones only, minus some. The data contain 150,000 to 200,000 clones, 80% to 90% of them seen just once; the ten biggest clones take up approximately 2.1%. Sequencing was carried out using peripheral blood. These receptors were obtained from a man younger than 30 who had recovered from COVID-19.

The V and J genes are TRBV12-3 or TRBV12-4 and TRBJ1-2, with D unclear. The CDR3 has 12 amino acids. V lost 2 bases to trimming and J lost 4 bases, with 5 bases between them. In DNA form, the CDR3 reads TGTGCCAGCAGTTTACGGTTCTATGGCTACACCTTC. Its protein is CASSLRFYGYTF.

This rearrangement joins TRBV6-5 to TRBJ2-2; 7 bases are shared with TRBD1. The CDR3 is 14 residues long. With V trimmed by 5 bases and J by 6 bases, 6 bases remained unmatched. Germline V CDR1 and CDR2: MNHEY, SVGAGI. CDR3 bases: TGTGCCAGCAGTCCCCGGACAGGTCCCGGGGAGCTGTTTTTT. Its translation: CASSPRTGPGELFF.

Here the CDR3 reads CSAILGDTQYF. In DNA form, the CDR3 reads TGCAGTGCTATCCTAGGAGATACGCAGTATTTT. The V call is TRBV20-1, the J call TRBJ2-3; unclear D gene. Trimming took off 4 bases at V and 5 bases at J, with 7 bases between the two ends. The CDR3 totals 11 residues. Germline CDR1 and CDR2: DFQATT and SNEGSKA (reference sequence).

This clone was recorded once. The chain links TRBV25-1 to TRBJ1-2; 8 nucleotides align to TRBD1. This CDR3 region has 14 residues. Germline V gene lookup returns CDR1 MGHDK and CDR2 SYGVNS. V lost 0 bases and J lost 6; bases outside the gene matches: 3. The CDR3: CASSEYNRGDGYTF. CDR3 nucleotides: TGTGCCAGCAGTGAATATAACAGGGGGGATGGCTACACCTTC.

The chain has TRBV11-2 and TRBJ1-1; TRBD1 is a possible D gene (5 bases). Germline assignment: CDR1 SGHAT and CDR2 FQNNGV. Trimming pared 0 bases from V and 10 bases from J, leaving 6 bases between. The CDR3 contains 11 residues. The CDR3 sequence: CASSLDGGAFF. CDR3 DNA sequence: TGTGCCAGCAGCTTAGACGGGGGAGCTTTCTTT.

The chain is built from TRBV19 and TRBJ2-2; tentative D call: TRBD2 (6 bases). The V gene's germline CDR1 is LNHDA and CDR2 SQIVND (reference sequence). V was cut by 6 bases and J by 3 bases, with 8 bases left in between. The CDR3 length is 13 residues. The CDR3 is CASSGGYTGELFF. Written as DNA, the CDR3 is TGTGCCAGTAGCGGGGGTTACACCGGGGAGCTGTTTTTT.

The chain joins TRBV2 to TRBJ2-1, with D perhaps matching TRBD2 (6 bases). The CDR3 runs 14 residues. The V end lost 4 bases, the J end lost 8 bases, and 15 bases lay between the germline ends. Looked up from germline, CDR1 is SNHLY and CDR2 is FYNNEI. CDR3 coding DNA: TGTGCCAGCAGTGCTGGGGACTGGTTTGATGAGCAGTTCTTC. Amino acid sequence: CASSAGDWFDEQFF. Full variable domain (missing parts from reference TRBV2 and TRBJ2-1): EPEVTQTPSHQVTQMGQEVILRCVPISNHLYFYWYRQILGQKVEFLVSFYNNEISEKSEIFDDQFSVERPDGSNFTLKIRSTKLEDSAMYFCASSAGDWFDEQFFGPGTRLTVL.

The chain uses TRBV27 and TRBJ1-6; D unclear. V lost 5 bases to trimming and J lost 8 bases, with 13 bases between them. The CDR3 length is 14 residues. Germline CDR1 MNHEY, CDR2 SMNVEV (reference sequence). CDR3: CASSLIMGDSPLHF. The CDR3 nucleotides read TGTGCCAGCAGTCTTATTATGGGCGATTCACCCCTCCACTTT.

Here the CDR3 reads CASSYGDKGGNEQFF. In DNA form, the CDR3 reads TGTGCCAGCAGTTACGGGGACAAAGGAGGAAATGAGCAGTTCTTC. V usage is TRBV6-2 or TRBV6-3 and J usage is TRBJ2-1, with D tentatively TRBD1 (6 bases). The CDR3 spans 15 residues. V lost 2 bases to trimming and J lost 7 bases, with 15 bases between them. Germline V lookup: CDR1 MNHEY, CDR2 SVGEGT.

CDR3 in amino acids: CASSLEYAQNGELFF. CDR3 in DNA: TGTGCCAGCAGCTTAGAGTACGCCCAGAACGGGGAGCTGTTTTTT. The chain recombines TRBV7-2 with TRBJ2-2; D unclear. V was pared by 1 base and J by 7 bases, with 13 bases between. This CDR3 is built from 15 residues. Germline CDR1 is SGHTA and CDR2 is FQGNSA.

V usage is TRBV12-3 or TRBV12-4 and J usage is TRBJ1-5; TRBD1 matches at 7 bases. The length of the CDR3 is 13 residues. V shed 3 bases, J shed 7 bases, and the junction held 3 bases outside the gene matches. CDR3 nucleotide sequence: TGTGCCAGCAGTTTTACAGGGGCCCAGCCCCAGCATTTT. As protein: CASSFTGAQPQHF.

The J gene is TRBJ1-2, the V gene TRBV2; 7 bases are a match to TRBD1. The V gene end was trimmed by 5 bases and the J gene end by 3 bases; junction bases not matched to a gene: 3. The V gene's germline CDR1 is SNHLY and CDR2 FYNNEI. The CDR3 is made up of 13 amino acids. CDR3 residues: CASSFDRDYGYTF. The CDR3 DNA sequence: TGTGCCAGCAGTTTTGACAGGGACTATGGCTACACCTTC.

The rearrangement uses TRBV15 and TRBJ2-2, with 8 bases that match TRBD1. Germline CDR1 and CDR2: LNHNV and YYDKDF (reference sequence). This CDR3 spans 15 amino acids. V lost 3 bases, J lost 1 base, and 1 base stayed unmatched. CDR3 in DNA: TGTGCCACCAGCAGGGGGACAGGGAACACCGGGGAGCTGTTTTTT. It encodes CATSRGTGNTGELFF.

This clone was observed once. CDR3 sequence: CASSSLAGGPTNTQYF. The CDR3 DNA follows: TGTGCCAGCAGCTCGCTAGCGGGAGGGCCGACAAATACGCAGTATTTT. This rearrangement joins TRBV7-2 to TRBJ2-3; 12 bases agree with TRBD2. The V segment lost 4 bases and the J segment 7 bases; nucleotides outside the gene matches: 9. Germline loops: CDR1 SGHTA, CDR2 FQGNSA. The CDR3 totals 16 residues. The full variable domain, in which reference TRBV7-2 and TRBJ2-3 provide the parts outside the CDR3, is GAGVSQSPSNKVTEKGKDVELRCDPISGHTALYWYRQSLGQGLEFLIYFQGNSAPDKSGLPSDRFSAERTGGSVSTLTIQRTQQEDSAVYLCASSSLAGGPTNTQYFGPGTRLTVL.